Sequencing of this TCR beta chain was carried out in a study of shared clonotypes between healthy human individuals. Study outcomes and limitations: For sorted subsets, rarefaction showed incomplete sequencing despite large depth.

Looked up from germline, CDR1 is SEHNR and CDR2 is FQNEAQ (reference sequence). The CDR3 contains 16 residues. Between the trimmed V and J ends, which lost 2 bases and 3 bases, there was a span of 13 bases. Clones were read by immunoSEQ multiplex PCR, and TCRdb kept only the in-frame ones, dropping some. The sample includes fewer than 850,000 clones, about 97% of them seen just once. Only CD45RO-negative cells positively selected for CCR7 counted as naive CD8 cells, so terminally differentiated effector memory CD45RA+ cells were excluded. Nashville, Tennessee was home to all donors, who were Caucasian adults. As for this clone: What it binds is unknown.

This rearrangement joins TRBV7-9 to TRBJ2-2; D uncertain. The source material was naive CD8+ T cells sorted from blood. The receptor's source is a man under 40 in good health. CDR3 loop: CASSLNLGSDTGELFF. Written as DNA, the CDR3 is TGTGCCAGCAGCTTAAATTTAGGCAGTGACACCGGGGAGCTGTTTTTT.